Following are 16 T cell receptor beta chains from one sample sequenced in a study of cytotoxic CD8 clonotypes in ibrutinib-treated CLL. Generated by immunoSEQ multiplex PCR, the TCRdb table keeps only in-frame clones and is missing some. The table lists 50,000 to 60,000 clones, less than 85% of them singletons. The sequencing here drew on PBMCs, taken after 24 months of ibrutinib treatment. The source is a human donor with chronic lymphocytic leukemia.

The V call is TRBV27, the J call TRBJ1-1, with no clear D. Trimming removed 5 bases at V and 0 bases at J, with 10 bases between. The CDR3 runs 14 residues. Germline CDR1 MNHEY, CDR2 SMNVEV (reference sequence). DNA of the CDR3: TGTGCCAGCAGTCCCTCCCGATTGAACACTGAAGCTTTCTTT. Encoded protein: CASSPSRLNTEAFF.

This chain links TRBV7-2 with TRBJ2-4; perhaps TRBD2 as D (6 bases). CDR3 length: 15 amino acids. V lost 1 base and J 9 bases, leaving 16 bases between the germline ends. Germline assignment: CDR1 SGHTA and CDR2 FQGNSA. CDR3 residues: CASSLEAGSSGIQYF. DNA for the CDR3: TGTGCCAGCAGCTTAGAAGCGGGTTCCTCGGGCATTCAGTACTTC.

The chain is built from TRBV6-5 and TRBJ1-2, with a weak D call TRBD1 (6 bases). The germline CDR1 and CDR2 sequences are MNHEY and SVGAGI. There are 14 residues in the CDR3. V lost 8 bases and J 3 bases, leaving 16 bases between the germline ends. The CDR3 here is CASRGDGGHYGYTF. CDR3 in DNA: TGTGCCAGCCGAGGCGATGGGGGGCACTATGGCTACACCTTC.

The genes are TRBV6-5 and TRBJ2-7, with D perhaps TRBD2 (5 bases). Trimming took 8 bases from V and 3 from J, leaving 11 bases between them. Germline values: CDR1 MNHEY, CDR2 SVGAGI. This CDR3 region has 12 residues. The CDR3: CASRGDGYEQYF. The CDR3 bases are TGTGCCAGCCGGGGTGATGGCTACGAGCAGTACTTC.

This clone was picked up a small number of times. The J gene is TRBJ2-5, the V gene TRBV19; D is undetermined. Trimming removed 4 bases at V and 1 base at J, with 16 bases between. Per germline, CDR1 LNHDA and CDR2 SQIVND (reference sequence). This CDR3 is built from 16 residues. CDR3 sequence: CASSRDSGRLQETQYF. The CDR3 coding sequence is TGTGCCAGTAGTAGGGATTCCGGACGGCTCCAAGAGACCCAGTACTTC.

The DNA of the CDR3 is TGTGCCAGTAGTATCATGGGGGCGCACGCCGTTGGCTACACCTTC. Protein product: CASSIMGAHAVGYTF. The gene calls are TRBV19 and TRBJ1-2; a weak D match, TRBD1 (6 bases). Germline CDR1 LNHDA, CDR2 SQIVND (reference sequence). The V gene lost 3 bases and the J gene lost 7 bases, with 18 bases spanning the gap. This CDR3 region has 15 residues.

This clone was detected once. The chain couples TRBV11-1 to TRBJ2-5; 10 bases agree with TRBD1. The CDR3 is 15 residues long. The trim removed 5 bases at V and 5 bases at J, leaving 8 bases unmatched. Looked up from germline, CDR1 is SGHAT and CDR2 is FQDESV (reference sequence). Here the CDR3 reads CASSPGQGGMETQYF. The CDR3 DNA follows: TGTGCCAGCAGCCCCGGACAGGGGGGAATGGAGACCCAGTACTTC.

This chain links TRBV9 with TRBJ1-4, with D perhaps matching TRBD1 (6 bases). The germline V gene has CDR1 SGDLS and CDR2 YYNGEE. Between the trimmed V and J ends, which lost 0 bases and 4 bases, there was a span of 10 bases. The CDR3 runs 15 residues. CDR3 nucleotides: TGTGCCAGCAGCGTAGAGGGGGGTCTTAATGAAAAACTGTTTTTT. Translation gives CASSVEGGLNEKLFF.

The chain combines TRBV7-8 with TRBJ2-5, with D perhaps TRBD1 (5 bases). V was shortened by 4 bases and J by 1 base, with 16 bases between the two germline ends. Germline V gene sequence: CDR1 SGHVS, CDR2 FQNEAQ. This CDR3 contains 16 residues. Here the CDR3 reads CASSSFSDTFQETQYF. CDR3 DNA sequence: TGTGCCAGCAGCTCATTCTCGGACACCTTCCAAGAGACCCAGTACTTC. Together with reference TRBV7-8 and TRBJ2-5, the CDR3 gives the full variable domain: GAGVSQSPRYKVAKRGQDVALRCDPISGHVSLFWYQQALGQGPEFLTYFQNEAQLDKSGLPSDRFFAERPEGSVSTLKIQRTQQEDSAVYLCASSSFSDTFQETQYFGPGTRLLVL.

This chain joins TRBV7-3 and TRBJ1-5, with unresolved D. Trimming pared 2 bases from V and 7 bases from J, leaving 9 bases between. CDR1 is SGHTA, CDR2 FQGTGA, per germline. CDR3 size: 13 residues. CDR3 sequence reads: CASSLSGGQPQHF. Written as DNA, the CDR3 is TGTGCCAGCAGCTTATCAGGTGGCCAGCCCCAGCATTTT.

J is TRBJ2-3 and V is TRBV27; D is undetermined. V was pared by 8 bases and J by 0 bases, with 21 bases between. Germline loops: CDR1 MNHEY, CDR2 SMNVEV (reference sequence). The CDR3 loop spans 17 amino acids. The CDR3 DNA reads TGTGCCAGCTTGCCCCGCGGCGTGGCTTTTAGCACAGATACGCAGTATTTT. Translating gives CASLPRGVAFSTDTQYF.

This clone is medium-sized in the sample. The CDR3 loop reads CASSSPGLAGLRSYEQYF. CDR3 DNA: TGCGCCAGCAGCTCTCCGGGACTAGCGGGATTAAGGTCCTACGAGCAGTACTTC. This rearrangement joins TRBV5-1 to TRBJ2-7, with 13 bases identical to TRBD2. J gave up 1 base and V 3 bases, and 10 bases lay outside the gene matches. The germline V gene encodes CDR1 SGHRS and CDR2 YFSETQ. The length of the CDR3 is 18 residues.

This clone was picked up a small number of times. This chain connects TRBV5-1 to TRBJ2-1; 10 bases are shared with TRBD2. Trimming cost V 5 bases and J 7 bases; bases outside gene matches: 3. Germline V lookup: CDR1 SGHRS, CDR2 YFSETQ. The CDR3 length is 13 residues. The CDR3: CASSSGRPNEQFF. The CDR3 bases are TGCGCCAGCAGTAGCGGGAGGCCTAATGAGCAGTTCTTC. Filled out from reference TRBV5-1 and TRBJ2-1, the complete variable domain reads KAGVTQTPRYLIKTRGQQVTLSCSPISGHRSVSWYQQTPGQGLQFLFEYFSETQRNKGNFPGRFSGRQFSNSRSEMNVSTLELGDSALYLCASSSGRPNEQFFGPGTRLTVL.

The V and J genes are TRBV27 and TRBJ2-7; 9 bases align to TRBD1. Germline V gene data show CDR1 as MNHEY and CDR2 as SMNVEV (reference sequence). The trim removed 2 bases at V and 5 bases at J, leaving 10 bases unmatched. This CDR3 has 16 amino acids. Written as DNA, the CDR3 is TGTGCCAGCAGTTTAACGGTTACAGGGGGCTTCAACGAGCAGTACTTC. Translated, it gives CASSLTVTGGFNEQYF.

The rearrangement links TRBV7-2 to TRBJ1-2; TRBD1 aligns across 8 bases. Germline values: CDR1 SGHTA, CDR2 FQGNSA. CDR3 length: 14 residues. Trimming cost V 1 base and J 8 bases; bases outside gene matches: 6. CDR3 sequence (DNA): TGTGCCAGCAGCTTAGGCCAGGGGGCTGGGGGCTACACCTTC. It specifies CASSLGQGAGGYTF.

CDR3 nucleotide sequence: TGTGCCAGCAGTATCATGACATCTAACTATGGCTACACCTTC. Translating it yields CASSIMTSNYGYTF. The chain uses TRBV9 and TRBJ1-2; D is uncertain. This CDR3 is built from 14 residues. The V and J ends lost 5 bases and 0 bases respectively, with 11 bases between them. CDR1 and CDR2 (germline): SGDLS, YYNGEE.